Listed below are T cell receptor beta chains from one sample, sequenced in a study of patients and donors after allogeneic stem cell transplantation. A single record per CDR3 protein comes from TCRdb applying MiXCR to the RT-PCR reads. The repertoire has 2,000 to 2,500 distinct CDR3 sequences, about 7.5% of them found once; the top ten carry 28%. What was sequenced was blood, either unsorted or a sorted T cell fraction (not recorded which). The receptors were gathered from a human donor who was either an allogeneic HSCT recipient or a stem cell or donor lymphocyte infusion donor (not recorded which). It is not recorded whose cells these are; they may come from a transplant donor. Each CDR3 is given with its conserved first and last residue. The D gene is left open where the match is weak. Only part of the rows carry a size: once, few, many, or a class if the clone is expanded.

J gene | D gene | clone size | V gene | CDR3 DNA | CDR3 protein
TRBJ2-7 | NA | large | TRBV28 | TGTGCCAGCAGTGAACAGGTAAAGGAATACGAGCAGTACTTC | CASSEQVKEYEQYF
TRBJ2-7 | NA | medium-sized | TRBV5-5 | TGTGCCAGCACCTTGGGGATGGGACCTAACTACGAGCAGTACTTC | CASTLGMGPNYEQYF
TRBJ1-5 | NA | NA | TRBV19 | TGTGCCAGTAGTATTAGTAGCAATCAGCCCCAGCATTTT | CASSISSNQPQHF
TRBJ1-1 | TRBD1 | few | TRBV20-1 | TGCAGTGCTAGAGATCTACCCTCCAGGGGGCGTCAGACTGAAGCTTTCTTT | CSARDLPSRGRQTEAFF
TRBJ2-1 | TRBD2 | medium-sized | TRBV7-2 | TGTGCCAGCAGCTTGAGCGGGCGCGGGAGCCATGAGCAGTTCTTC | CASSLSGRGSHEQFF
TRBJ2-7 | NA | NA | TRBV6-5 | TGTGCCAGCAGTTACGGGGGCACCTACGAGCAGTACTTC | CASSYGGTYEQYF
TRBJ2-1 | NA | NA | TRBV6-5 | TGTGCCAGCAGGGTAACCCCCATTGGGAACAATGAGCAGTTCTTC | CASRVTPIGNNEQFF
TRBJ2-2 | NA | medium-sized | TRBV6-5 | TGTGCCAGCAGGCTAGGCACCGGGGAGCTGTTTTTT | CASRLGTGELFF
TRBJ2-7 | NA | NA | TRBV6-5 | TGTGCCAGCAGCTCCGGGACACCCTACGAGCAGTACTTC | CASSSGTPYEQYF
TRBJ2-7 | NA | NA | TRBV5-1 | TGCGCCAGCAGTAAGACCTCCTCCTCCTCCTACGAGCAGTACTTC | CASSKTSSSSYEQYF
TRBJ2-3 | NA | few | TRBV21-1 | TGTGCCAGCCACCCGCTGGATACGCAGTATTTT | CASHPLDTQYF
TRBJ2-3 | TRBD2 | medium-sized | TRBV7-9 | TGTGCCAGCAGCTTAACTAGCGTCGGGGATACGCAGTATTTT | CASSLTSVGDTQYF
TRBJ2-3 | TRBD2 | NA | TRBV20-1 | TGCAGTGCTAGACTAGCGGGAGGGCGTGGCACAGATACGCAGTATTTT | CSARLAGGRGTDTQYF
TRBJ2-7 | NA | NA | TRBV28 | TGTGCCAGCAGACGATCTTACGAGCAGTACTTC | CASRRSYEQYF
TRBJ2-1 | TRBD2 | NA | TRBV20-1 | TGCAGTGCTTTCGCCGGGACTAGCGGTGGCAATGAGCAGTTCTTC | CSAFAGTSGGNEQFF
TRBJ2-1 | NA | medium-sized | TRBV7-9 | TGTGCCAGGTACAACCCTCGATTCTTC | CARYNPRFF
TRBJ2-1 | TRBD2 | few | TRBV7-6 | TGTGCCAGCAGCGGACTGGGGACTAACAATGAGCAGTTCTTC | CASSGLGTNNEQFF
TRBJ2-3 | TRBD2 | medium-sized | TRBV20-1 | TGCAGTGCTAGAGCCATCAAGGGCGGGAGGGCCGAGTTCGCAGATACGCAGTATTTT | CSARAIKGGRAEFADTQYF
TRBJ1-3 | NA | NA | TRBV29-1 | TGCAGCGTTGTCCAGGGATCAAACTCTGGAAACACCATATATTTT | CSVVQGSNSGNTIYF
TRBJ2-3 | NA | medium-sized | TRBV4-1 | TGCGCCAGCAGCCAAGATGTCGGATCGCAGTATTTT | CASSQDVGSQYF
TRBJ2-1 | NA | medium-sized | TRBV27 | TGTGCCAGCGGGCTGGCGGGGACGTACAATGAGCAGTTCTTC | CASGLAGTYNEQFF
TRBJ1-1 | NA | NA | TRBV30 | TGTGCCTGCCCCTCCAAGGGGTCCACTGAAGCTTTCTTT | CACPSKGSTEAFF